This entry concerns a single T cell receptor beta chain. The protocol was immunoSEQ multiplex PCR, while the TCRdb copy is restricted to in-frame clones and leaves out a portion. The data hold roughly 200,000 clones, with around 90% observed a single time. This sample is drawn from a study of blood T cell repertoires in COVID-19. Sequenced material: peripheral blood. This TCR was sampled from a man aged 50-59 years with acute or convalescent COVID-19.

The DNA for the CDR3 is TGTGCCAGTACGTTGGAGCCCCGCAATCAGCCCCAGCATTTT. It specifies CASTLEPRNQPQHF. The V call is TRBV28, the J call TRBJ1-5; no clear D. Trimming stripped 9 bases from V and 2 bases from J, with 14 bases between. Germline V gives CDR1 MDHEN, CDR2 SYDVKM. The CDR3 runs 14 residues.